The 22 T cell receptor beta chains reported below all come from one sample, sequenced in a study of radiotherapy plus CTLA-4 blockade in lung cancer (dated by TCRdb to the late 2010s). The library was prepared using the immunoSEQ multiplex PCR assay. TCRdb mirrors the immuneACCESS table, restricted to in-frame sequences. Some clones are absent from its copies; in checked studies, under half trace to an unresolved V gene, and the reason for the others is unknown. The sample table holds about 51,000 clones, of which 77% were seen once. The ten most abundant clones make up about 2.4% of the sample. The sample consisted of peripheral blood, taken from a patient treated with radiotherapy plus ipilimumab. These receptors were collected from a human donor with non-small cell lung cancer whose response to radiotherapy plus ipilimumab could not be evaluated.

The chain combines TRBV7-8 with TRBJ2-5; 11 nucleotides line up with TRBD2. CDR1 is SGHVS and CDR2 is FQNEAQ in the germline V gene. Trimming took 4 bases from V and 1 from J; bases not matched to a gene: 5. The CDR3 has 16 residues. The CDR3 sequence: CASSSKLAGAQETQYF. The CDR3 nucleotides read TGTGCCAGCAGCTCCAAACTAGCGGGGGCCCAAGAGACCCAGTACTTC.

V and J are TRBV30 and TRBJ2-4; 7 bases align to TRBD1. The CDR3 runs to 16 residues. Germline CDR1 is GTSNPN and CDR2 is SVGIG (reference sequence). V was pared by 2 bases and J by 0 bases, with 7 bases of the junction left unmatched. Written as DNA, the CDR3 is TGTGCCTGGAGTCTTCCGGGACAGCCAGCCAAAAACATTCAGTACTTC. It is translated as CAWSLPGQPAKNIQYF. The whole variable domain, filled in from reference TRBV30 and TRBJ2-4, reads SQTIHQWPATLVQPVGSPLSLECTVEGTSNPNLYWYRQAAGRGLQLLFYSVGIGQISSEVPQNLSASRPQDRQFILSSKKLLLSDSGFYLCAWSLPGQPAKNIQYFGAGTRLSVL.

V and J are TRBV27 and TRBJ2-1; 12 bases map to TRBD2. This CDR3 has 17 amino acids. Germline V CDR1 and CDR2: MNHEY, SMNVEV (reference sequence). Trimming cost V 7 bases and J 5 bases; bases outside gene matches: 12. DNA for the CDR3: TGTGCCAGCACGCCAAAAAGGACTAGCGGGGAACACAATGAGCAGTTCTTC. As protein: CASTPKRTSGEHNEQFF.

The V gene is TRBV7-8, the J gene TRBJ2-5, with 7 bases identical to TRBD1. This CDR3 comprises 14 residues. V lost 1 base and J lost 2; bases outside the gene matches: 1. Germline loops: CDR1 SGHVS, CDR2 FQNEAQ. The CDR3 nucleotides read TGTGCCAGCAGCTTAGGGGGACAGCAAGAGACCCAGTACTTC. Its translation is CASSLGGQQETQYF.

This clone appeared once. J is TRBJ2-7 and V is TRBV28, with 7 bases fitting TRBD1. The CDR3 is 14 residues long. V shed 5 bases and J 2 bases; nucleotides not matched to a gene: 6. Looked up from germline, CDR1 is MDHEN and CDR2 is SYDVKM. CDR3: CASSTQGPPYEQYF. CDR3 DNA sequence: TGTGCCAGCAGTACACAGGGGCCTCCCTACGAGCAGTACTTC.

The chain recombines TRBV6-1 with TRBJ2-5; tentative D call: TRBD2 (7 bases). The DNA matches TRBJ2-7 better at its end, which makes the J call doubtful. This CDR3 has 13 residues. Germline V CDR1 and CDR2: MNHNS, SASEGT. CDR3 DNA: TGTGCCAGCAGTAGGGGGGGGAGTTACGAGCAGTACTTC. As protein: CASSRGGSYEQYF.

The genes are TRBV5-1 and TRBJ2-1, with 11 bases that match TRBD2. The CDR3 spans 14 residues. V lost 6 bases and J lost 5; bases outside the gene matches: 4. CDR1 SGHRS and CDR2 YFSETQ come from the germline V gene. The CDR3 spells CASTLTSGNNEQFF. CDR3 bases: TGCGCCAGCACGTTGACTAGCGGGAACAATGAGCAGTTCTTC.

The chain is built from TRBV5-1 and TRBJ2-5, with 7 nucleotides matching TRBD1. This CDR3 has 13 residues. Germline V CDR1 and CDR2: SGHRS, YFSETQ. J was trimmed by 4 bases and V by 4 bases; bases with no gene match: 4. The CDR3 nucleotides are TGCGCCAGCAGCGTCCGGGACAGAGAGACCCAGTACTTC. Its translation: CASSVRDRETQYF.

This rearrangement joins TRBV4-2 to TRBJ2-1; TRBD2 might be the D (7 bases). Germline CDR1 reads LGHNA; CDR2 reads YNFKEQ. Trimming cost V 0 bases and J 10 bases, with 13 bases left between them. The CDR3 runs to 14 residues. CDR3 nucleotides: TGTGCCAGCAGCCAAGACAGGGGCGGGAGAGAGCAGTTCTTC. Its protein product is CASSQDRGGREQFF.

The V gene is TRBV6-1, the J gene TRBJ2-7, with TRBD2 matching over 10 bases. CDR3 length: 15 amino acids. V dropped 6 bases and J dropped 1; count of bases not matched to a gene: 6. Germline V gene sequence: CDR1 MNHNS, CDR2 SASEGT. This chain's CDR3 is CASRLKLAGSYEQYF. The CDR3, as DNA: TGTGCCAGCAGACTCAAACTAGCGGGATCCTACGAGCAGTACTTC.

The CDR3 sequence: CASSLGGALNSPLHF. The CDR3 region has the DNA TGTGCCAGCAGCTTGGGGGGAGCATTGAACTCACCCCTCCACTTT. V gene TRBV5-5 combines with J gene TRBJ1-6; unclear D gene. Trimming removed 0 bases at V and 10 bases at J, with 14 bases between. The CDR3 length is 15 residues. The germline gives CDR1 SGHKS, CDR2 YYEKEE (reference sequence).

The chain uses TRBV28 and TRBJ1-2; TRBD1 matches 11 bases. CDR1 and CDR2 (germline): MDHEN, SYDVKM. The V segment lost 8 bases and the J segment 5 bases; nucleotides outside the gene matches: 7. The CDR3 has 14 amino acids. Here the CDR3 reads CASGGTGGRYGYTF. CDR3 nucleotide sequence: TGTGCCAGCGGCGGGACAGGGGGGAGGTATGGCTACACCTTC.

V and J are TRBV5-1 and TRBJ2-7; D remains unclear. V was cut by 4 bases and J by 2 bases, with 13 bases left in between. Germline V gene sequence: CDR1 SGHRS, CDR2 YFSETQ. The CDR3 has 14 residues. CDR3 in DNA: TGCGCCAGCAGCCCTAATGCGGCAACCTACGAGCAGTACTTC. This translates into CASSPNAATYEQYF.

This chain joins TRBV19 and TRBJ2-1; D unclear. Germline CDR1 and CDR2: LNHDA and SQIVND (reference sequence). The length of the CDR3 is 16 residues. The germline V and J ends were trimmed by 4 bases and 5 bases, with 18 bases remaining between them. Here the CDR3 reads CASSNPTERYHNEQFF. CDR3 coding DNA: TGTGCCAGTAGTAACCCTACGGAGAGGTACCACAATGAGCAGTTCTTC.

The chain employs TRBV28 and TRBJ2-3; 8 positions agree with TRBD2. The CDR3 has 16 residues. Looked up from germline, CDR1 is MDHEN and CDR2 is SYDVKM. V gave up 8 bases and J gave up 1 base; unmatched junction bases: 11. The chain's CDR3 is CASRSRGGGGTDTQYF. CDR3 in DNA: TGTGCCAGCCGCTCCCGGGGGGGAGGAGGCACAGATACGCAGTATTTT. Full variable domain (outside the CDR3, taken from reference TRBV28 and TRBJ2-3): DVKVTQSSRYLVKRTGEKVFLECVQDMDHENMFWYRQDPGLGLRLIYFSYDVKMKEKGDIPEGYSVSREKKERFSLILESASTNQTSMYLCASRSRGGGGTDTQYFGPGTRLTVL.

The J gene is TRBJ2-4, the V gene TRBV5-4; D not resolved. V was pared by 3 bases and J by 9 bases, with 19 bases between. The germline V gene encodes CDR1 SGHNT and CDR2 YYREEE (reference sequence). The CDR3 loop spans 15 amino acids. The CDR3 sequence is CASSSAREHIGIQYF. DNA of the CDR3: TGTGCCAGCAGCTCCGCCCGTGAACATATTGGCATTCAGTACTTC.

The chain is built from TRBV2 and TRBJ2-7, with 8 nucleotides matching TRBD1. Losses at the gene ends were 10 bases for V and 3 bases for J; bases not matched to a gene: 17. Germline CDR1 and CDR2: SNHLY and FYNNEI. This CDR3 has 16 residues. CDR3: CATRLPPGTGLYEQYF. The CDR3 coding sequence is TGTGCCACGCGTTTACCCCCCGGGACAGGCCTCTACGAGCAGTACTTC.

The chain recombines TRBV7-2 with TRBJ2-5, with 13 bases matching TRBD2. Gene TRBJ2-7 matches the end of the DNA better, so the J call may be wrong. Germline CDR1 SGHTA, CDR2 FQGNSA. The CDR3 runs to 16 residues. CDR3 sequence reads: CASSLRTSGRAYEQYF. In DNA, the CDR3 is TGTGCCAGCAGCTTAAGAACTAGCGGGAGGGCCTACGAGCAGTACTTC.

The gene calls are TRBV7-2 and TRBJ2-5, with 9 bases aligning to TRBD2. V lost 1 base to trimming and J lost 2 bases; unmatched junction nucleotides: 5. CDR1 is SGHTA, CDR2 FQGNSA, per germline. This CDR3 is 16 amino acids long. The CDR3 region has the DNA TGTGCCAGCAGCTTAGAGTCAGCGGGGGGACAAGAGACCCAGTACTTC. Protein sequence: CASSLESAGGQETQYF.

A few counts support this clone. The rearrangement joins TRBV2 to TRBJ2-1; 9 nucleotides line up with TRBD2. This CDR3 contains 17 residues. Per the germline V gene, CDR1 is SNHLY and CDR2 is FYNNEI. V lost 1 base to trimming and J lost 8 bases; unmatched junction nucleotides: 12. The CDR3 region has the DNA TGTGCCAGCAGTGAAGGTCTCGGGCAGGGGACTAGCTATGAGCAGTTCTTC. It yields the protein CASSEGLGQGTSYEQFF.

The J gene is TRBJ2-7, the V gene TRBV10-3; maybe TRBD1 (6 bases). Germline lookup yields CDR1 ENHRY and CDR2 SYGVKD. V was trimmed by 4 bases and J by 1 base, leaving 11 bases between them. The CDR3 has 14 amino acids. The CDR3 DNA reads TGTGCCATCAGTGGTAGACAGGAATCCTACGAGCAGTACTTC. Residues: CAISGRQESYEQYF.

This clone was found once. The rearrangement links TRBV29-1 to TRBJ2-3; D is perhaps TRBD2 (6 bases). The length of the CDR3 is 14 residues. V was shortened by 1 base and J by 5 bases, with 13 bases between the two germline ends. CDR1 is SQVTM, CDR2 ANQGSEA, per germline. CDR3 residues: CSVEVAQGGDTQYF. CDR3 nucleotide sequence: TGCAGCGTTGAAGTCGCCCAGGGAGGAGATACGCAGTATTTT.